This record covers a single T cell receptor (beta chain). Its cognate antigen is unknown. The authors extracted at least 6 micrograms of total RNA per sample. The source of the sample is a study of blood T cells in healthy people across ages. Broader study findings: More naive CD4+ cells and higher diversity were found in long-lived than in aged donors. Diversity was estimated from one million T cells, and these estimates were considered underestimates.

The CDR3 has 14 residues. The ends lost 7 bases at V and 0 bases at J; junction bases unmatched: 3. Germline V gene sequence: CDR1 SGHTA, CDR2 FQGNSA. Primed by a sample-barcoded 5' primer and a J-beta primer mix, a second PCR proceeded for about 6 to 11 cycles. Each TCR beta cDNA got a 12-nucleotide random molecular identifier. TCRdb re-derived calls from the 5' RACE reads in MiXCR, one entry per CDR3 protein. This table has some 370,000 distinct CDR3 sequences, approximately 47% appearing once. The TCR originated in a man aged 60 to 69 in good health. The genes are TRBV7-2 and TRBJ1-1; 9 bases align to TRBD1. Input material: blood. This CDR3 is CASKDRGLNTEAFF. In DNA, the CDR3 is TGTGCCAGCAAGGACAGGGGTCTGAACACTGAAGCTTTCTTT.